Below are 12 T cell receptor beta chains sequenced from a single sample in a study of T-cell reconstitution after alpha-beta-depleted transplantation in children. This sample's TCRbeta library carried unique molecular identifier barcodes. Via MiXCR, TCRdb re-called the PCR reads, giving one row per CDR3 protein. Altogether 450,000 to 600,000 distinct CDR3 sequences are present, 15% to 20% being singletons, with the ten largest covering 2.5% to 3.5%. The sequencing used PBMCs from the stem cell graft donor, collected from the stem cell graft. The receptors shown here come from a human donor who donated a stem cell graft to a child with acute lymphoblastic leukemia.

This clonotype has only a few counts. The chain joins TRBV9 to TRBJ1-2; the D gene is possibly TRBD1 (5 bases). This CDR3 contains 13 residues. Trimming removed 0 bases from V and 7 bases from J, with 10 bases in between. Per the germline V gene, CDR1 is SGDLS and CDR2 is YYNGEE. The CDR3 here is CASSVAPGLGYTF. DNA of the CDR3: TGTGCCAGCAGCGTAGCCCCAGGGCTTGGCTACACCTTC.

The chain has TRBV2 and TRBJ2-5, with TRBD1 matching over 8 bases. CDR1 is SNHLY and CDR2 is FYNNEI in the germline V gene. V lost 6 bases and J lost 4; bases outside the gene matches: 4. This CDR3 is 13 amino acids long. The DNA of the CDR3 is TGTGCCAGCAGGGGGACAGGTGGAGAGACCCAGTACTTC. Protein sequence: CASRGTGGETQYF.

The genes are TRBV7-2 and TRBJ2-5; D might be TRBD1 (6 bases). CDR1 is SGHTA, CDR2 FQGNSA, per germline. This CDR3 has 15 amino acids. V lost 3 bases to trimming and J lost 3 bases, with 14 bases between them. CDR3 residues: CASSLDQGWEETQYF. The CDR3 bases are TGTGCCAGCAGCTTGGACCAGGGGTGGGAAGAGACCCAGTACTTC.

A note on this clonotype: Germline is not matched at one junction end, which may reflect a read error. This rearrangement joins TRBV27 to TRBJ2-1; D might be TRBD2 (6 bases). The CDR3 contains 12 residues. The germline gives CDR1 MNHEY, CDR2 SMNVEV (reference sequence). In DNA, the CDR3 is TGTGCCAGCTTTATGGGGGGAAAGAGTTGGGTCTTC. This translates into CASFMGGKSWVF.

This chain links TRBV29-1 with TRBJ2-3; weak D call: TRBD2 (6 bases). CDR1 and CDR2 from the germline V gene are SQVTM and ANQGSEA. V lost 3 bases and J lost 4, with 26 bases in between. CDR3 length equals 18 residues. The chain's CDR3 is CSVEKYTAGSGGSDTQYF. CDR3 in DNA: TGCAGCGTTGAGAAATATACGGCGGGGAGCGGAGGCTCAGATACGCAGTATTTT.

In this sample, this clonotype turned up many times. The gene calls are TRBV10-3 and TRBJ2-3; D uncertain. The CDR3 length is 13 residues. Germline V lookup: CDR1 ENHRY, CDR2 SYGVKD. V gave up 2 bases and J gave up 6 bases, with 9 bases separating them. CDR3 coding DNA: TGTGCCATCAGTGAGAACACCGCGGATACGCAGTATTTT. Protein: CAISENTADTQYF.

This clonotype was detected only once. CDR3 amino acids: CSVEEEFPYEQYF. CDR3 bases: TGCAGCGTTGAGGAAGAATTTCCCTACGAGCAGTACTTC. The rearrangement joins TRBV29-1 to TRBJ2-7; the D is unclear. V dropped 3 bases and J dropped 2 bases, with 11 bases sitting between them. CDR1 and CDR2 from the germline V gene are SQVTM and ANQGSEA. CDR3 length: 13 amino acids.

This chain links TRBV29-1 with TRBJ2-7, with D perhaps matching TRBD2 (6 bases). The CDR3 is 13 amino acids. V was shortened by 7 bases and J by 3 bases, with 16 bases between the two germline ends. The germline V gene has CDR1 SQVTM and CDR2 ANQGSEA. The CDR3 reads CSAVVLRGYEQYF. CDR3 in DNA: TGCAGCGCCGTAGTTTTGCGGGGCTACGAGCAGTACTTC.

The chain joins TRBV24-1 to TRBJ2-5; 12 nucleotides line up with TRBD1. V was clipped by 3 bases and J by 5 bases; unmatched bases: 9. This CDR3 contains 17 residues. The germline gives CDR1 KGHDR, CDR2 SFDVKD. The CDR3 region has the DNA TGTGCCACCAGTGATCCAACCCGGGACAGGGGGCTGGAGACCCAGTACTTC. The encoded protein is CATSDPTRDRGLETQYF.

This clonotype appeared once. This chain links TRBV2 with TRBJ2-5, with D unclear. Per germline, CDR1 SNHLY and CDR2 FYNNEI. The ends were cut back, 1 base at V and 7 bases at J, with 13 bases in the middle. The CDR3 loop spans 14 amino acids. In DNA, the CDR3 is TGTGCCAGCAGTGAAGGATCGGGTCTGGGGACCCAGTACTTC. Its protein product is CASSEGSGLGTQYF.

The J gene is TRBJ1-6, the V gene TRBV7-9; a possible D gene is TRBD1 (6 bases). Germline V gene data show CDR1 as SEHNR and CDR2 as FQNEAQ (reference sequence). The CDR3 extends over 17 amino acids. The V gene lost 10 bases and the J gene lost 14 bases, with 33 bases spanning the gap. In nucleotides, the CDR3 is TGTGCCATACCAATTAGAGTACAGGGAGGACCACCGGTCACCCTCCACTTT. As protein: CAIPIRVQGGPPVTLHF.

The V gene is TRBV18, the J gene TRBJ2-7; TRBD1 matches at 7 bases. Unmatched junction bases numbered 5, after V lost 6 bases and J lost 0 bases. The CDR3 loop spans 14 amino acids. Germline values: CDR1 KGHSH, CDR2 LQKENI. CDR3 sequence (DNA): TGTGCCAGCTCCGCTGACAGGGCCTCCTACGAGCAGTACTTC. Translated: CASSADRASYEQYF.